Shown below are 17 T cell receptor beta chains from a single sample sequenced in a study of T-cell memory formation after mild COVID-19. TCRdb re-called the 5' RACE reads through MiXCR, storing one row per CDR3 protein. The top ten hold about 8.7% of the sample, which has a few hundred thousand distinct CDR3 sequences, roughly 21% seen once. The sequenced sample was PBMCs or a T cell subset sorted from them (not recorded which). The receptors were gathered from an adult woman who had mild COVID-19 (a few samples of this study predate the infection). Cell type and time point are not known.

This rearrangement joins TRBV19 to TRBJ1-1; no definite D call. The germline gives CDR1 LNHDA, CDR2 SQIVND (reference sequence). CDR3 length equals 16 residues. The ends were cut back, 8 bases at V and 5 bases at J, with 24 bases in the middle. The CDR3 nucleotides read TGTGCCAGTCGCGAGCTATTAGTGTCCAGGAGGACTGAAGCTTTCTTT. Translation: CASRELLVSRRTEAFF.

The chain combines TRBV3-1 with TRBJ2-2; D is possibly TRBD1 or TRBD2 (5 bases each). V lost 1 base to trimming and J lost 4 bases, with 13 bases between them. Germline loops: CDR1 LGHDT, CDR2 YNNKEL (reference sequence). CDR3 length: 16 residues. CDR3 sequence: CASSQGPGAGTGELFF. The CDR3 DNA reads as TGTGCCAGCAGCCAAGGCCCCGGGGCGGGCACCGGGGAGCTGTTTTTT.

This clonotype was seen only a few times. The genes are TRBV5-1 and TRBJ1-1; possible D gene TRBD1, 6 bases. Trimming removed 4 bases from V and 0 bases from J, with 13 bases in between. Germline V gene lookup returns CDR1 SGHRS and CDR2 YFSETQ. The CDR3 has 15 residues. CDR3 bases: TGCGCCAGCAGCGCCTGGACAGATCTGAACACTGAAGCTTTCTTT. It encodes CASSAWTDLNTEAFF.

CDR3 loop: CSARTGTLLETQYF. The CDR3, as DNA: TGCAGTGCTAGAACCGGGACACTGCTAGAGACCCAGTACTTC. The chain links TRBV20-1 to TRBJ2-5, with D perhaps matching TRBD1 (6 bases). The CDR3 is made up of 14 amino acids. V lost 2 bases to trimming and J lost 4 bases, with 14 bases between them. Germline loops: CDR1 DFQATT, CDR2 SNEGSKA (reference sequence).

This clonotype was counted a few times. V usage is TRBV20-1 and J usage is TRBJ2-5, with 7 bases lining up with TRBD2. Germline V lookup: CDR1 DFQATT, CDR2 SNEGSKA (reference sequence). The CDR3 totals 15 residues. Trimming at V came to 6 bases and at J to 6 bases, leaving 16 bases not matched to a gene. The CDR3: CSAPNRGGGGKTQYF. Written as DNA, the CDR3 is TGCAGTGCCCCCAACCGTGGCGGGGGAGGGAAGACCCAGTACTTC.

The CDR3 nucleotides read TGTGCCAGCAGTTTTCTACAGGGAGCCTTGCAGTACTTC. Encoded protein: CASSFLQGALQYF. The rearrangement joins TRBV12-3 or TRBV12-4 to TRBJ2-7; maybe TRBD1 (6 bases). The CDR3 loop spans 13 amino acids. The germline V and J ends were trimmed by 3 bases and 9 bases, with 15 bases remaining between them.

This clonotype appeared a few times. V gene TRBV7-2 combines with J gene TRBJ2-5; D gene ambiguous. V dropped 5 bases and J dropped 1 base, with 14 bases sitting between them. This CDR3 contains 15 residues. Germline loops: CDR1 SGHTA, CDR2 FQGNSA. Here the CDR3 reads CASSKGYQSQETQYF. The CDR3 nucleotides are TGTGCCAGCAGCAAGGGATATCAATCCCAAGAGACCCAGTACTTC.

There are a few counts of this clonotype. The CDR3 bases are TGTGCCAGCGCGACGGTTGAGCTAGCGGACAATGAGCAGTTCTTC. Translation gives CASATVELADNEQFF. This chain uses TRBV7-2 with TRBJ2-1; 7 nucleotides agree with TRBD2. The CDR3 has 15 amino acids. Germline assignment: CDR1 SGHTA and CDR2 FQGNSA. Trimming at V came to 8 bases and at J to 5 bases, leaving 12 bases not matched to a gene.

This clonotype was seen only a few times. The chain employs TRBV14 and TRBJ2-7; D not certain. Looked up from germline, CDR1 is SGHDN and CDR2 is FVKESK. This CDR3 comprises 15 residues. The germline V and J ends were trimmed by 3 bases and 2 bases, with 14 bases remaining between them. The CDR3 is CASSHLDPPPYEQYF. The CDR3 DNA sequence: TGTGCCAGCAGCCACTTAGACCCTCCCCCCTACGAGCAGTACTTC.

This clonotype was found a few times. This chain's CDR3 is CASSGGLAGVKTYEQYF. For the CDR3, the DNA is TGTGCCAGTAGTGGTGGACTAGCGGGAGTTAAGACCTACGAGCAGTACTTC. This rearrangement joins TRBV19 to TRBJ2-7; 13 nucleotides line up with TRBD2. Trimming at V came to 5 bases and at J to 2 bases, leaving 9 bases not matched to a gene. Germline V CDR1 and CDR2: LNHDA, SQIVND (reference sequence). The CDR3 totals 17 residues.

This clonotype was seen more than once but under ten times. The genes are TRBV18 and TRBJ2-1, with D possibly TRBD1 on 6 matching bases. The CDR3 totals 14 residues. V dropped 3 bases and J dropped 4 bases, with 10 bases sitting between them. Germline V gene sequence: CDR1 KGHSH, CDR2 LQKENI. CDR3 sequence: CASSPPDSYNEQFF. CDR3 bases: TGTGCCAGCTCACCCCCGGACAGTTACAATGAGCAGTTCTTC.

This clonotype showed up just a few times. The chain recombines TRBV6-2 or TRBV6-3 with TRBJ2-5; no clear D gene. The CDR3 extends over 13 amino acids. V lost 8 bases, J lost 5 bases, and 15 bases lay in between. Germline V gene lookup returns CDR1 MNHEY and CDR2 SVGEGT. CDR3 sequence: CASSLQVEETQYF. The CDR3 DNA reads as TGTGCCAGCTCCCTCCAGGTCGAGGAGACCCAGTACTTC.

V and J are TRBV3-1 and TRBJ2-3; D unclear. The CDR3 covers 15 residues. Per germline, CDR1 LGHDT and CDR2 YNNKEL (reference sequence). The V end lost 1 base, the J end lost 6 bases, and 14 bases lay between the germline ends. CDR3 sequence reads: CASSQGTYIGDTQYF. CDR3 coding DNA: TGTGCCAGCAGCCAAGGGACCTATATCGGGGATACGCAGTATTTT.

The sample holds a few counts of this clonotype. The gene calls are TRBV4-1 and TRBJ1-4; the D gene is possibly TRBD1 (5 bases). There are 13 residues in the CDR3. CDR1 is MGHRA, CDR2 YSYEKL, per germline. The germline V and J ends were trimmed by 10 bases and 6 bases, with 15 bases remaining between them. The CDR3 spells CATTRPTDEKLFF. CDR3 bases: TGCGCCACCACACGCCCGACAGATGAAAAACTGTTTTTT.

This chain links TRBV5-6 with TRBJ2-5; D is undetermined. Trimming stripped 0 bases from V and 2 bases from J, with 5 bases between. This CDR3 region has 13 residues. CDR1 is SGHDT and CDR2 is YYEEEE in the germline V gene. The CDR3 here is CASSLGMQETQYF. CDR3 DNA: TGTGCCAGCAGCTTGGGTATGCAAGAGACCCAGTACTTC. The complete variable domain, with remaining parts taken from reference TRBV5-6 and TRBJ2-5, reads DAGVTQSPTHLIKTRGQQVTLRCSPKSGHDTVSWYQQALGQGPQFIFQYYEEEERQRGNFPDRFSGHQFPNYSSELNVNALLLGDSALYLCASSLGMQETQYFGPGTRLLVL.

This clonotype was found a few times. The CDR3: CASSIGRYSNYGYTF. In DNA form, the CDR3 reads TGTGCCAGCAGTATTGGACGGTACTCTAACTATGGCTACACCTTC. The chain employs TRBV27 and TRBJ1-2; D not certain. The CDR3 spans 15 residues. Germline assignment: CDR1 MNHEY and CDR2 SMNVEV (reference sequence). V was clipped by 5 bases and J by 0 bases, with 13 bases between them.

The CDR3 protein is CASSEDWTGYNEQFF. The CDR3 DNA follows: TGTGCCAGCAGTGAAGACTGGACAGGTTACAATGAGCAGTTCTTC. The chain carries TRBV6-1 and TRBJ2-1; the match to TRBD1 covers 7 bases. V shed 1 base and J 4 bases; nucleotides not matched to a gene: 4. This CDR3 spans 15 amino acids. Per the germline V gene, CDR1 is MNHNS and CDR2 is SASEGT.